The 7 T cell receptor beta chains in this list originate from one sample, sequenced in a study of regulatory T cells in long-lasting Graves disease. Through Arm-PCR of CDR3 regions and iRepertoire HTBI primers, TCR beta libraries were built. TCRdb reanalysed the multiplex PCR reads using MiXCR and keeps one entry per CDR3 protein. The repertoire holds around 450,000 distinct CDR3 sequences, with approximately 21% as singletons. Time point described: persistent/refractory GD, antithyroid drugs over 5 years with positive TRAb. Researchers made the TCR library from RNA that was extracted from PBMCs. Sequencing was performed on peripheral blood mononuclear cells (PBMCs), taken when the disease was refractory, from a patient treated with antithyroid drugs. These receptors all stem from a female donor with Graves disease.

The sample holds many counts of this clonotype. The rearrangement joins TRBV11-3 to TRBJ1-4; TRBD1 matches at 7 bases. The CDR3 is 15 amino acids. Germline CDR1 and CDR2: SGHNT and YENEEA. J gave up 8 bases and V 5 bases, and 11 bases lay outside the gene matches. The CDR3: CASSPRTGHVEKLFF. For the CDR3, the DNA is TGTGCCAGCAGCCCAAGGACAGGACACGTGGAAAAACTGTTTTTT.

J is TRBJ1-5 and V is TRBV27, with D maybe TRBD1 (5 bases). The V gene's germline CDR1 is MNHEY and CDR2 SMNVEV (reference sequence). The CDR3 covers 15 residues. V was pared by 6 bases and J by 0 bases, with 12 bases between. CDR3 sequence reads: CASSRGGFSNQPQHF. CDR3 nucleotides: TGTGCCAGCAGCCGTGGGGGATTTAGCAATCAGCCCCAGCATTTT.

This clonotype was counted at least ten times. The V and J genes are TRBV24-1 and TRBJ2-5; 7 bases fit TRBD2. J lost 5 bases, V lost 5 bases, and 4 bases had no gene match. Germline V gene sequence: CDR1 KGHDR, CDR2 SFDVKD. The CDR3 is 13 residues long. The CDR3 DNA sequence: TGTGCCACCAGTGGAAGCGGGGTGGAGACCCAGTACTTC. Protein: CATSGSGVETQYF.

This clonotype appeared a few times. V usage is TRBV6-4 and J usage is TRBJ1-6, with D perhaps matching TRBD1 (6 bases). The CDR3 extends over 13 amino acids. V dropped 3 bases and J dropped 6 bases, with 6 bases sitting between them. The germline gives CDR1 MRHNA, CDR2 SNTAGT. The CDR3: CASSEQGNSPLHF. Here the CDR3 DNA reads TGTGCCAGCAGTGAACAGGGTAATTCACCCCTCCACTTT.

With regard to this clonotype: A far bigger clonotype differs at one base, so this is likely a read error. The chain is built from TRBV10-3 and TRBJ1-6; 7 bases line up with TRBD1. This CDR3 has 14 amino acids. Germline V gives CDR1 ENHRY, CDR2 SYGVKD. V shed 5 bases and J 10 bases; nucleotides not matched to a gene: 8. Written as DNA, the CDR3 is TGTGCCATCAGTCTTAACAGGGGAGGGTCACCCCTCCACTTT. Translated, it gives CAISLNRGGSPLHF.

The gene calls are TRBV5-1 and TRBJ1-2; D perhaps matches TRBD1 (5 bases). Germline CDR1 and CDR2: SGHRS and YFSETQ. Trimming took off 5 bases at V and 5 bases at J, with 10 bases between the two ends. The CDR3 length is 12 residues. CDR3 region: CASRAGTYGYTF. In DNA, the CDR3 is TGCGCCAGCAGAGCCGGGACTTATGGCTACACCTTC.

This clonotype was found a few times. This rearrangement joins TRBV30 to TRBJ1-6; D call uncertain. The V end lost 2 bases, the J end lost 6 bases, and 11 bases lay between the germline ends. Germline V CDR1 and CDR2: GTSNPN, SVGIG (reference sequence). CDR3 length: 14 amino acids. This CDR3 is CAWSTGSGNSPLHF. The CDR3 bases are TGTGCCTGGAGTACCGGGTCGGGTAATTCACCCCTCCACTTT.